This is a list of T cell receptor beta chains from one sample in a study of cytomegalovirus exposure and HLA in healthy donors. Sequencing used immunoSEQ multiplex PCR; TCRdb keeps in-frame clones, though not all of them. The table has roughly 200,000 clones, around 80% seen once. Input material: PBMCs. The receptors were sampled from a young man in good health and CMV-seronegative. Both conserved end residues are part of each CDR3. A D gene is named only where the DNA matches it firmly. Not every row has a clone size; where given, it reads once, few, many or a size class.

D gene,clone size,J gene,CDR3 length,V gene,CDR3 protein
-,-,TRBJ2-3,16,TRBV7-8,CASSFPLLERPDTQYF
TRBD2,-,TRBJ2-1,16,TRBV27,CASSLGLAGSYNEQFF
TRBD1,-,TRBJ2-3,15,TRBV7-3,CASSRTGVGTDTQYF
-,-,TRBJ2-5,14,TRBV28,CASRYRTIQETQYF
-,-,TRBJ2-5,17,TRBV5-1,CASSLENRAYSQETQYF
TRBD2,-,TRBJ2-3,14,TRBV4-2,CASSPGLNTDTQYF
TRBD2,once,TRBJ2-1,15,TRBV11-3,CASSVGASGIHEQFF
-,once,TRBJ2-7,13,TRBV9,CASSVAGNYEQYF
TRBD1,-,TRBJ1-6,14,TRBV5-6,CASSRDRGYSPLHF
-,-,TRBJ1-2,13,TRBV29-1,CSVLWGANYGYTF
TRBD2,-,TRBJ2-7,14,TRBV14,CASSHGLAAYEQYF
TRBD1,-,TRBJ1-2,14,TRBV30,CAWSLMGTGNGYTF
-,-,TRBJ2-2,15,TRBV6-4,CASSAGRSNTGELFF
TRBD2,few,TRBJ2-1,15,TRBV6-1,CASTYRGSGSNEQFF
-,-,TRBJ2-7,15,TRBV4-1,CASSPLRQVSYEQYF